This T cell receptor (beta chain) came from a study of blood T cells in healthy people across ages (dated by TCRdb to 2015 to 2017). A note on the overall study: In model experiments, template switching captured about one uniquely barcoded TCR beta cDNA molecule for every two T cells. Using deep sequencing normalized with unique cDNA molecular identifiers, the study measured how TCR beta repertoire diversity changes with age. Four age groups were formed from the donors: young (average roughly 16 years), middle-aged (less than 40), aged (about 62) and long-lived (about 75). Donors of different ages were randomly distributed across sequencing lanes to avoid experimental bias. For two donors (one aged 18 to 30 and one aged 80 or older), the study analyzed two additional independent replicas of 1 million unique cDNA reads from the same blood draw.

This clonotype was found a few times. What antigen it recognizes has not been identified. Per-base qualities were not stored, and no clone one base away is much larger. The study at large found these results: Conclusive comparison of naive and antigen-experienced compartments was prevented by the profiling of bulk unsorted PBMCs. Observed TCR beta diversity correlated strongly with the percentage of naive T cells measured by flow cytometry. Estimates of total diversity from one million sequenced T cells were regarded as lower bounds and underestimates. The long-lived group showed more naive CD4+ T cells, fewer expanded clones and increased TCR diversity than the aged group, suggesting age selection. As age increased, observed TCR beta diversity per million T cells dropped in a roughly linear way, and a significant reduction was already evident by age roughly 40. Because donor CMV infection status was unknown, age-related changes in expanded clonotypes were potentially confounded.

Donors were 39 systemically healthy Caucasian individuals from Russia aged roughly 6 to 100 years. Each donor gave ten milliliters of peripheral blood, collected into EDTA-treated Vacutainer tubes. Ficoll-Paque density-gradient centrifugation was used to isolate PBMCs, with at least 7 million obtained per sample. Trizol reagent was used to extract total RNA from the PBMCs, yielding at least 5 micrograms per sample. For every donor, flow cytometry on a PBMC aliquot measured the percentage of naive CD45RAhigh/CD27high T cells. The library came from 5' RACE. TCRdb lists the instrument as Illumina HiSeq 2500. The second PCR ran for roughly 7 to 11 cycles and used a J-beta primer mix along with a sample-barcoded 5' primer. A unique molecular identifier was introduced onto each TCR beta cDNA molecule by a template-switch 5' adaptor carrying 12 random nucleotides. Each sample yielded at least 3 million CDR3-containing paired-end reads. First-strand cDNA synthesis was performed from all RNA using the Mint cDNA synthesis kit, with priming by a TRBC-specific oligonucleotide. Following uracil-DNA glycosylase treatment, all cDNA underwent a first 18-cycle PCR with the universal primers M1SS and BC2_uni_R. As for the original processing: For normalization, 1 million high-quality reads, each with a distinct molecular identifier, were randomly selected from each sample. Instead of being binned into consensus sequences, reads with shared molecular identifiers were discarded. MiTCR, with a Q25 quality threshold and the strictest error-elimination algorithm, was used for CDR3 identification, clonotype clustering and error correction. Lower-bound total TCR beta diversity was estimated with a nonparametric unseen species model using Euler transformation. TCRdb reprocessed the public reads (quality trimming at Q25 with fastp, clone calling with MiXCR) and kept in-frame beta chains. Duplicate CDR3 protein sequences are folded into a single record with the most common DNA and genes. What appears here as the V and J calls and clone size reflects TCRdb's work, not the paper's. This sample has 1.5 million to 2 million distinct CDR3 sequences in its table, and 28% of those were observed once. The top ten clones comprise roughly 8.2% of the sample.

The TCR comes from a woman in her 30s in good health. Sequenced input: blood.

The encoded CDR3 is CASSLWSGQSYEQYF. The nucleotides read TGCGCCAGCAGCTTGTGGTCTGGGCAGAGCTACGAGCAGTACTTC. The chain uses TRBV5-1 and TRBJ2-7; no confident D gene assignment can be made. Its CDR3 holds 15 amino acids, cysteine through phenylalanine. Just CDR3 DNA is preserved here, 45 bases in frame from base 1. V and J are truncated by 1 base and 3 bases respectively, leaving an intervening sequence of 14 bases. The germline V gene specifies SGHRS as CDR1 and YFSETQ as CDR2.